The T cell receptor beta chain under discussion was sequenced for a study of beta chain features in type 1 diabetes. Study-wide background: Cell yields, gender and age were similar in healthy donors and patients.

The investigators reverse transcribed all of the isolated RNA, so they sequenced expressed TCRB transcripts. Using immunoSEQ multiplex PCR, the repertoire was profiled, and TCRdb retains in-frame clones only, with some absent. The sample gives 600,000 to 700,000 clones, around 15% of which show up once; about 0.02% is in the top ten. As to this clone: Its specificity is unknown.

The CDR3 runs to 16 residues. Study results and limitations: Type 1 diabetes patients had TCRB CDR3s that were shorter (moderately but significantly so) in all four CD4+ subsets.

The chain has TRBV21-1 and TRBJ1-2. TRBV21-1 is a known pseudogene. Sequencing was carried out using naive CD4+ T cells from blood. The sequence was obtained from a man aged 18-30 years with type 1 diabetes. In DNA form, the CDR3 reads TGTGCCAGCAGCAAGGCCCCCAGAACGGGGAACTATGGCTACACCTTC. It specifies CASSKAPRTGNYGYTF.